The entry below gives a single TCR beta chain sequence along with its context. The data stem from a study of blood T cell repertoires in COVID-19. In the study overall: Donors in the United States, Italy and Spain gave samples during acute or convalescent COVID-19.

In the original workflow: Reference gene primer amplification in the assay estimated nucleated cell counts. Profiled with immunoSEQ multiplex PCR; TCRdb holds only in-frame clones, not every one. V and J calls plus clone size are reproduced from that table; the DNA served to infer D and trimming. The data show roughly 260,000 clones, around 90% seen once. The specimen was peripheral blood. This receptor was obtained from a woman aged 40 to 55 with acute or convalescent COVID-19.

The CDR3 here is CASSWTGDNYGYTF. For the CDR3, the DNA is TGTGCCAGCAGCTGGACAGGCGATAACTATGGCTACACCTTC. This chain links TRBV5-8 with TRBJ1-2; 7 bases are shared with TRBD1. The CDR3 loop spans 14 amino acids. Trimming at V came to 3 bases and at J to 1 base, leaving 3 bases not matched to a gene. Germline values: CDR1 SGHTS, CDR2 YDEGEE.